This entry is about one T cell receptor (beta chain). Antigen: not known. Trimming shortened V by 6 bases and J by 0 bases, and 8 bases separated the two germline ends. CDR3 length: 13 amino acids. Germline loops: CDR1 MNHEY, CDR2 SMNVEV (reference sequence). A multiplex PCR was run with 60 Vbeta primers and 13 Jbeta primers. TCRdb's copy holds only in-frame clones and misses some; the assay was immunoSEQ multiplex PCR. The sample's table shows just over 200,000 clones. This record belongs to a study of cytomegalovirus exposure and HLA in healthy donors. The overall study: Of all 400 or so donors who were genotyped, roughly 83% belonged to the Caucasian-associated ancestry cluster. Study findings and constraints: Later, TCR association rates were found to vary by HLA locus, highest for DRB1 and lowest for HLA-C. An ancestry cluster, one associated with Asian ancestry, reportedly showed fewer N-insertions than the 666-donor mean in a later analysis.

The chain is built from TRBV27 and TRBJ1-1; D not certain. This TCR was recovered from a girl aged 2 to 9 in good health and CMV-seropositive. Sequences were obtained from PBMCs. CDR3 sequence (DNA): TGTGCCAGCAGGGGGAGGATGAACACTGAAGCTTTCTTT. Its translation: CASRGRMNTEAFF.